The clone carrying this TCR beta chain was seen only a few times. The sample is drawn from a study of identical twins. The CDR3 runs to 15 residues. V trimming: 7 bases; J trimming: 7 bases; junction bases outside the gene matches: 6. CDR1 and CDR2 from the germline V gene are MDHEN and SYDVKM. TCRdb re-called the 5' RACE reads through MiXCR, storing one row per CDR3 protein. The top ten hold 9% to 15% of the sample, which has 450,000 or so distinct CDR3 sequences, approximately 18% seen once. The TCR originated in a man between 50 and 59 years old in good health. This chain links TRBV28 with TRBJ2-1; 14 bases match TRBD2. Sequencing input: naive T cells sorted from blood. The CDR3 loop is CASTPGTSGRNEQFF. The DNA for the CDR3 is TGTGCCAGCACTCCTGGGACTAGCGGGAGAAATGAGCAGTTCTTC.